This T cell receptor (beta chain) was observed in a study of blood T cell repertoires in COVID-19. Germline V gene sequence: CDR1 SGHNT, CDR2 YYREEE (reference sequence). The CDR3 is made up of 15 amino acids. J gave up 2 bases and V 4 bases, and 5 bases lay outside the gene matches. Produced via immunoSEQ multiplex PCR; TCRdb's table is partial and in-frame only. This table holds some 130,000 clones, less than 85% found once. The chain couples TRBV5-4 to TRBJ2-2; TRBD2 agrees at 7 bases. Sequenced material: peripheral blood. This sequence originates from a woman over 75 with acute or convalescent COVID-19. The CDR3 DNA reads as TGTGCCAGCAGCGGTAGCGGGCCCAACACCGGGGAGCTGTTTTTT. It encodes CASSGSGPNTGELFF.